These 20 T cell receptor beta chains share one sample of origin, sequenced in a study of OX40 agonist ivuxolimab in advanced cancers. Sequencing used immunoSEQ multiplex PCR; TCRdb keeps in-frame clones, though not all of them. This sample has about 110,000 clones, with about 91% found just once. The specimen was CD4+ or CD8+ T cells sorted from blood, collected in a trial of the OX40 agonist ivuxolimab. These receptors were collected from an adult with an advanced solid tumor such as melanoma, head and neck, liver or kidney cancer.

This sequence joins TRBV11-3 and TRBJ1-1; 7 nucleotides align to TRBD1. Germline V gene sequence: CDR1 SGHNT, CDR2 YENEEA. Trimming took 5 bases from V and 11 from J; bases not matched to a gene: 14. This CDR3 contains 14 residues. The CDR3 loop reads CASSDSSQTGNAFF. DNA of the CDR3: TGTGCCAGCAGCGACTCCTCTCAGACAGGGAATGCTTTCTTT.

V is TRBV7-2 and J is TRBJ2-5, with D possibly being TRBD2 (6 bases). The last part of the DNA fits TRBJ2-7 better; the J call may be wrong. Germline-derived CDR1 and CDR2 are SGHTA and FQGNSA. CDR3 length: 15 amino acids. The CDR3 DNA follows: TGTGCCAGCAGCTTATTCCCCGGGAGCTCCTACGAGCAGTACTTC. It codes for CASSLFPGSSYEQYF.

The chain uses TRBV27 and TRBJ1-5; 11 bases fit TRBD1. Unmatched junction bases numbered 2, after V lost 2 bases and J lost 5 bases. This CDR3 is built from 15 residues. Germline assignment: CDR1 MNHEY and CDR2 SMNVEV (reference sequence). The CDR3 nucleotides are TGTGCCAGCAGTTTACGGACAGGGGGCGATCAGCCCCAGCATTTT. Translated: CASSLRTGGDQPQHF.

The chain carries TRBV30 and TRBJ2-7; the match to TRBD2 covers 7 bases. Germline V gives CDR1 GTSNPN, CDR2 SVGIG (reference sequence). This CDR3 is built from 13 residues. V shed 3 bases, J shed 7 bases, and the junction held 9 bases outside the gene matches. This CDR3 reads CAWSGAGRGEQYF. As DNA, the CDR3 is TGTGCCTGGAGCGGGGCAGGGAGGGGTGAGCAGTACTTC.

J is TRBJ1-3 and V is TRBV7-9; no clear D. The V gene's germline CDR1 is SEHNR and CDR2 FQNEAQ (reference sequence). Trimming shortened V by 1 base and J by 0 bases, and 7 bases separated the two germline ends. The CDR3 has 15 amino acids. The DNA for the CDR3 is TGTGCCAGCAGCTTAGGTGCTCCCTCTGGAAACACCATATATTTT. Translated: CASSLGAPSGNTIYF.

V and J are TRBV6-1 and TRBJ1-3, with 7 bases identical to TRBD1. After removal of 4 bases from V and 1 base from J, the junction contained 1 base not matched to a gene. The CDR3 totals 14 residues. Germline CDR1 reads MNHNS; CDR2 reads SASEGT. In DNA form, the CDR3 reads TGTGCCAGCAGTGGGACAGGATCTGGAAACACCATATATTTT. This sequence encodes CASSGTGSGNTIYF.

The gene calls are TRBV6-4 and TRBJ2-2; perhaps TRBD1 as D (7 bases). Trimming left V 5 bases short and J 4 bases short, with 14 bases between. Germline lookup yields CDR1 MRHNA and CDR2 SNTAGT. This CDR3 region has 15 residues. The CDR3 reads CASSRGGGLTGELFF. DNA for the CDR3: TGTGCCAGCAGTCGTGGAGGGGGCCTCACCGGGGAGCTGTTTTTT.

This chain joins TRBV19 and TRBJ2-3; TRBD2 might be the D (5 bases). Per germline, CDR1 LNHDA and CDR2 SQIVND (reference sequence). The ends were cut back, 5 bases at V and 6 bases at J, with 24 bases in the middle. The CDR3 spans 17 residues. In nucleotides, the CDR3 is TGTGCCAGTAGTCATCCCATTGCTGGCCCATGGAGGGATACGCAGTATTTT. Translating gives CASSHPIAGPWRDTQYF. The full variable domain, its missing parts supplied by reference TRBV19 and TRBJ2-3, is DGGITQSPKYLFRKEGQNVTLSCEQNLNHDAMYWYRQDPGQGLRLIYYSQIVNDFQKGDIAEGYSVSREKKESFPLTVTSAQKNPTAFYLCASSHPIAGPWRDTQYFGPGTRLTVL.

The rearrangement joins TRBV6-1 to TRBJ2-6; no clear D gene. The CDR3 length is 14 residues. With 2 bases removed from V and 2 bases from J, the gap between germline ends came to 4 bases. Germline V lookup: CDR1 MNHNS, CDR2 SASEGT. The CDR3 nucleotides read TGTGCCAGCAGTGAATATCCTGGGGCCAACGTCCTGACTTTC. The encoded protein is CASSEYPGANVLTF.

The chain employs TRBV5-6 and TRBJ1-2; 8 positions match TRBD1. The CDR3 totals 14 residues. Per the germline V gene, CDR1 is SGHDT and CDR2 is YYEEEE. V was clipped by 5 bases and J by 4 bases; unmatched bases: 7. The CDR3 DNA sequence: TGTGCCAGCAGTAAAGGACAGGGTCCCTATGGCTACACCTTC. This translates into CASSKGQGPYGYTF. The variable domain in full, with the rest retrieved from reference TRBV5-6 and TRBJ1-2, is DAGVTQSPTHLIKTRGQQVTLRCSPKSGHDTVSWYQQALGQGPQFIFQYYEEEERQRGNFPDRFSGHQFPNYSSELNVNALLLGDSALYLCASSKGQGPYGYTFGSGTRLTVV.

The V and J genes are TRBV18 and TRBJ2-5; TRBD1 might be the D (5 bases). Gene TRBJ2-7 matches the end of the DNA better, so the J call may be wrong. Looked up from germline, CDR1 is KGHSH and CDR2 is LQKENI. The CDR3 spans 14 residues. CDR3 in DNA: TGTGCCAGCTCATCGAGTCGACAGTCCTACGAGCAGTACTTC. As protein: CASSSSRQSYEQYF.

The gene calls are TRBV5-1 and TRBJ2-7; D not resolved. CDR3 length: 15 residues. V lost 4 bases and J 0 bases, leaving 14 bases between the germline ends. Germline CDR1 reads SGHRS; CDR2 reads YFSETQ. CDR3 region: CASSPVVGYSYEQYF. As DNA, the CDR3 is TGCGCCAGCAGCCCGGTAGTCGGGTACTCCTACGAGCAGTACTTC. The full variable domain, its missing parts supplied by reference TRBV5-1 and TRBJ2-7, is KAGVTQTPRYLIKTRGQQVTLSCSPISGHRSVSWYQQTPGQGLQFLFEYFSETQRNKGNFPGRFSGRQFSNSRSEMNVSTLELGDSALYLCASSPVVGYSYEQYFGPGTRLTVT.

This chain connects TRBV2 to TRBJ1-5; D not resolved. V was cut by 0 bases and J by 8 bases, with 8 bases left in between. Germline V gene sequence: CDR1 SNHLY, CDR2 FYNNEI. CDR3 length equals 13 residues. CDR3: CASSEAEVKPQHF. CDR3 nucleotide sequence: TGTGCCAGCAGTGAAGCGGAGGTTAAGCCCCAGCATTTT.

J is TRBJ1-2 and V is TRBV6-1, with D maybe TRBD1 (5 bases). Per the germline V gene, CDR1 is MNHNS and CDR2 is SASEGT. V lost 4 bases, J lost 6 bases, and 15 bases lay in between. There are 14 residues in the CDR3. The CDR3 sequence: CASSGGGPANGYTF. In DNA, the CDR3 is TGTGCCAGCAGTGGGGGGGGACCGGCGAATGGCTACACCTTC.

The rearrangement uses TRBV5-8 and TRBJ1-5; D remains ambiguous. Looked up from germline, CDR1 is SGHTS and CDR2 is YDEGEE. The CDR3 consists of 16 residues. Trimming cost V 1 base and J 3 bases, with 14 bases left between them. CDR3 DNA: TGTGCCAGCAGCTTGTTAGGTCAGGTCACCAATCAGCCCCAGCATTTT. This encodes CASSLLGQVTNQPQHF.

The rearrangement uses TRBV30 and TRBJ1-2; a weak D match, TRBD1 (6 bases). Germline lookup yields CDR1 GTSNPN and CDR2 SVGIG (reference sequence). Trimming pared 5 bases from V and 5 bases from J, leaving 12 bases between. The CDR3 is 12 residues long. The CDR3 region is CAWDQTGYGYTF. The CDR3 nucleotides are TGTGCCTGGGACCAGACAGGATATGGCTACACCTTC.

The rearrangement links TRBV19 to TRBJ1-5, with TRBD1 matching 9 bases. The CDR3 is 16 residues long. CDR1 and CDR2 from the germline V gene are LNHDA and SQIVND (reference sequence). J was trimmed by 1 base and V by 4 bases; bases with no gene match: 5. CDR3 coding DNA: TGTGCCAGTAGTAAAGGGACAGGGAGGAGCAATCAGCCCCAGCATTTT. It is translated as CASSKGTGRSNQPQHF.

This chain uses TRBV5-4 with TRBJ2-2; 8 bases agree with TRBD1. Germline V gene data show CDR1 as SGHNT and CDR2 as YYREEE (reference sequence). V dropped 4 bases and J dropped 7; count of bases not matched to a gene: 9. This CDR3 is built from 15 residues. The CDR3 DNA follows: TGTGCCAGCAGCACGGACAGGGTCCGGGGCGGGGAGCTGTTTTTT. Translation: CASSTDRVRGGELFF.

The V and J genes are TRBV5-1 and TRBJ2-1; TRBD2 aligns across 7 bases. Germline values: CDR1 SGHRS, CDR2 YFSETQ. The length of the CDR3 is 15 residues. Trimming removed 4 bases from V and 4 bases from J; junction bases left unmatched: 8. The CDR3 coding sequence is TGCGCCAGCAGCGTCGCCGGGACTACATACAATGAGCAGTTCTTC. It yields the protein CASSVAGTTYNEQFF.

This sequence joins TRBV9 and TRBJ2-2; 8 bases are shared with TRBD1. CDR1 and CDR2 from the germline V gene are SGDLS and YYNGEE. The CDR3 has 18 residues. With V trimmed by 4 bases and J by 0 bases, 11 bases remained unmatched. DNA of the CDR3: TGTGCCAGCAGCCGATTCCAGGGGGCAGGGTCGAACACCGGGGAGCTGTTTTTT. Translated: CASSRFQGAGSNTGELFF.